This T cell receptor beta chain was sequenced during a study of glioma-infiltrating T cells after dendritic cell vaccination. The length of the CDR3 is 18 residues. V was shortened by 5 bases and J by 2 bases, with 19 bases between the two germline ends. Germline CDR1 and CDR2: LNHDA and SQIVND (reference sequence). The repertoire was sequenced with immunoSEQ multiplex PCR; TCRdb's copy has only in-frame clones and lacks some. Of approximately 84,000 clones listed, 85% to 90% are singletons. Sequencing was performed on blood, taken before dendritic cell vaccination. The sequence was collected from a human donor with glioblastoma. V is TRBV19 and J is TRBJ2-6; maybe TRBD2 (7 bases). CDR3 sequence: CASSFGGRISAGANVLTF. Written as DNA, the CDR3 is TGTGCCAGTAGTTTCGGGGGGCGGATTTCGGCTGGGGCCAACGTCCTGACTTTC.